This T cell receptor (beta chain) emerged from a study of siplizumab effects on memory and regulatory T cells. Overall study results and limits: Significantly reduced by siplizumab was the cumulative frequency of alloreactive sequences, namely those traceable to unstimulated CD4+ memory cells.

On this clone itself: The target antigen is unknown.

This CDR3 region has 16 residues. Unmatched junction bases numbered 7, after V lost 5 bases and J lost 0 bases. Looked up from germline, CDR1 is LNHDA and CDR2 is SQIVND (reference sequence). Each sample yielded roughly 92,000 assayed TCR templates. The assay was immunoSEQ multiplex PCR, and TCRdb's table has in-frame clones only and misses some. Seen here are around 110,000 clones, about 94% observed once, and the top ten hold roughly 1.5%. The genes are TRBV19 and TRBJ2-7; 10 nucleotides line up with TRBD2. The clonotype originates from a human donor in good health. Material: non-Treg CD4+ T cells sorted from blood. The DNA for the CDR3 is TGTGCCAGTAGTGCGCTGGGACTAGCGTCCTCCTACGAGCAGTACTTC. Translating gives CASSALGLASSYEQYF.